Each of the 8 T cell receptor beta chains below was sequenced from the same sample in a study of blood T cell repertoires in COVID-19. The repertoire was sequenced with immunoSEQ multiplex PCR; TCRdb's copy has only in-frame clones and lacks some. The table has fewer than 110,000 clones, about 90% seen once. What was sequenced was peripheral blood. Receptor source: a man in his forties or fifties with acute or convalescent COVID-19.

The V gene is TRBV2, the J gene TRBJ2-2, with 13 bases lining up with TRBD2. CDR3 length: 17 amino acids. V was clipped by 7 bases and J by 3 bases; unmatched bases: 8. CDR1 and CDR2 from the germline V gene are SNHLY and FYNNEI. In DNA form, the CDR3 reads TGTGCCAGCACCCTGACTAGCGGGGGGCCTTACACCGGGGAGCTGTTTTTT. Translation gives CASTLTSGGPYTGELFF.

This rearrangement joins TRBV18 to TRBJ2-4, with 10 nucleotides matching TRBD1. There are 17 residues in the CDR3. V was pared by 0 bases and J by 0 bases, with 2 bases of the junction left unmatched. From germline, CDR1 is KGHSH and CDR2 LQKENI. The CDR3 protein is CASSPPRDRGAKNIQYF. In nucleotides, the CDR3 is TGTGCCAGCTCACCACCGCGGGACAGGGGAGCCAAAAACATTCAGTACTTC.

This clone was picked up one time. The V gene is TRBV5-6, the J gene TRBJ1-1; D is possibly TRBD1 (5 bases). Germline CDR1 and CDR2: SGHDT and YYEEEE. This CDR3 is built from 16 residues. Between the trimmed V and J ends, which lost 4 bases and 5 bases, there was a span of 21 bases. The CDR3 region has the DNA TGTGCCAGCAGCCAGATCCAGGGCACTATGGAAACTGAAGCTTTCTTT. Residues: CASSQIQGTMETEAFF.

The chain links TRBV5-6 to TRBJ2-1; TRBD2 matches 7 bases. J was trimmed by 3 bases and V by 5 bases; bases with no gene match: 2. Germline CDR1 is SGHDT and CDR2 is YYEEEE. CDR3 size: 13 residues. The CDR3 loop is CASSERGYNEQFF. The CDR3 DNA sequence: TGTGCCAGCAGTGAGCGGGGCTACAATGAGCAGTTCTTC. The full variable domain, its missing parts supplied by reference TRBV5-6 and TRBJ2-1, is DAGVTQSPTHLIKTRGQQVTLRCSPKSGHDTVSWYQQALGQGPQFIFQYYEEEERQRGNFPDRFSGHQFPNYSSELNVNALLLGDSALYLCASSERGYNEQFFGPGTRLTVL.

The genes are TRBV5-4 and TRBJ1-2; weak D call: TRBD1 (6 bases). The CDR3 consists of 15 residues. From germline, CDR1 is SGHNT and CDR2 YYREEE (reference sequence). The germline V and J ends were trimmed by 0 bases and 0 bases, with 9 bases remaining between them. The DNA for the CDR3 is TGTGCCAGCAGCTTGGTAGGACAGACTAACTATGGCTACACCTTC. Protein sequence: CASSLVGQTNYGYTF.

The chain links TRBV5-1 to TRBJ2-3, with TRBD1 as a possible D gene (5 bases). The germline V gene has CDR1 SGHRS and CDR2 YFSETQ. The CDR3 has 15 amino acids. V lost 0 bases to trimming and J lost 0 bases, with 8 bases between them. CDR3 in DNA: TGCGCCAGCAGCTTGGTGGCAGGGAGCACAGATACGCAGTATTTT. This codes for CASSLVAGSTDTQYF.

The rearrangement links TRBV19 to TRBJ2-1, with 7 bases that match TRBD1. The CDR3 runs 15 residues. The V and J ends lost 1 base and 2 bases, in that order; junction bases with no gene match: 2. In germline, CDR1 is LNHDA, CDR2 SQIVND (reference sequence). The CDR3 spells CASSIGDSPYNEQFF. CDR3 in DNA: TGTGCCAGTAGTATAGGGGACAGCCCCTACAATGAGCAGTTCTTC.

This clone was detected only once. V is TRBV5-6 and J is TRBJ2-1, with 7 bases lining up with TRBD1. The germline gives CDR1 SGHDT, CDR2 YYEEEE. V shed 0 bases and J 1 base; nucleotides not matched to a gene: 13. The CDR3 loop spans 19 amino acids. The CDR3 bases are TGTGCCAGCAGCTTGGGGGCCATGTGGTTCAGGGGGTCCTACAATGAGCAGTTCTTC. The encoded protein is CASSLGAMWFRGSYNEQFF.